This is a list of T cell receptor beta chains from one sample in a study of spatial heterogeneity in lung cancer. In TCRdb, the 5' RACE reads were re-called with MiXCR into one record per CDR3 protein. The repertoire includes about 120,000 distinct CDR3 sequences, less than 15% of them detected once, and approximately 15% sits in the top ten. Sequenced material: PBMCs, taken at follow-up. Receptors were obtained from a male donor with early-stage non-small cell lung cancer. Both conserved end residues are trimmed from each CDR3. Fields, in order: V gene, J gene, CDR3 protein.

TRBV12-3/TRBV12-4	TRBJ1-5	ASSLAGTGGVNQPQH
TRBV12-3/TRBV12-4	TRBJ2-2	ASSPRTGGPGELF
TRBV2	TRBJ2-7	ASSLRAGGLYEQY
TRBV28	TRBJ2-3	ASSRNTQY
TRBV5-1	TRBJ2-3	ASSLGGLPSDTQY
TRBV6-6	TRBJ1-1	ASTYPNTEAF
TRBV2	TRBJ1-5	ASSEARSFSGQPQH
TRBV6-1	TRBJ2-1	ASSGGWGEQF
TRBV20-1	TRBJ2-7	SARESGDEQY
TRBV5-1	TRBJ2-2	ASRTRANTGELF
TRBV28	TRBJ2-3	ASSQGTSYTQY
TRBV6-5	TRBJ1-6	ASSYSGQNNSPLH
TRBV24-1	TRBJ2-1	ATSEIGRNNEQF
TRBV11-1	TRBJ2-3	ASSLHQTRVLTDTQY
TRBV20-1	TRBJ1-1	SARSKEGTEAF
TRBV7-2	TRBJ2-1	ASSLHMAGGYNEQF
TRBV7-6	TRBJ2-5	ASSLQGGGKTQY
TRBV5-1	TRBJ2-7	ASSFGGTGVYEQY
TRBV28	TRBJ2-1	ASSLRLPGSSYNEQF
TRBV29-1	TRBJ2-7	SVGRGGNYEQY
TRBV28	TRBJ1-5	ASSSTGGRGNQPQH
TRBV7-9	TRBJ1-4	ASSLDRWGANEKLF
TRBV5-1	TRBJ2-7	ASSATGTDYYEQY
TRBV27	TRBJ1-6	ASSYGFNSPLH
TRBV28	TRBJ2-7	ASSWTGLRNYRYEQY
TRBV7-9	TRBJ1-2	ASSPQTGGYGYT
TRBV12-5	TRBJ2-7	ASGGKTDYEQY
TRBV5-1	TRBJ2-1	ASSLDGGRSYNEQF
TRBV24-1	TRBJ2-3	ATSEGTAGGTDTQY
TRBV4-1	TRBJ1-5	ASSPNRASNQPQH
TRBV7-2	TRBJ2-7	ASSLAAGGAYEQY
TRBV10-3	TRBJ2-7	AIRIAGEREQY
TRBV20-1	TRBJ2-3	SARVMLAGVADTQY
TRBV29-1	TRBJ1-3	SVEVKGYGNTIY
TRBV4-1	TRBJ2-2	AAASVGGTGELF
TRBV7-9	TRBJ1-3	ASSFGFGARGSGNTIY
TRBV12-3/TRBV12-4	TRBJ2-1	ASSLEVGPSDEQF
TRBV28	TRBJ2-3	ASSLGIISTDTQY
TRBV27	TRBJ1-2	ASSLSMAGNYGYT
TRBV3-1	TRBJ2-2	ASSQEGYRDTGELF
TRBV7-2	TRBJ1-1	ASLVTGESEAF
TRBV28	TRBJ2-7	ASSPFGTVVPEQY
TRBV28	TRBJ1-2	ASSSPEAGRNGYT
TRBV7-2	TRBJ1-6	ASSLTGGENSPLH
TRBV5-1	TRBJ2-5	ASSLASGGIGETQY
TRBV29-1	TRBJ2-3	SVGTFTDTQY
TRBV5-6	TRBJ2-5	ASSLRQGQETQY